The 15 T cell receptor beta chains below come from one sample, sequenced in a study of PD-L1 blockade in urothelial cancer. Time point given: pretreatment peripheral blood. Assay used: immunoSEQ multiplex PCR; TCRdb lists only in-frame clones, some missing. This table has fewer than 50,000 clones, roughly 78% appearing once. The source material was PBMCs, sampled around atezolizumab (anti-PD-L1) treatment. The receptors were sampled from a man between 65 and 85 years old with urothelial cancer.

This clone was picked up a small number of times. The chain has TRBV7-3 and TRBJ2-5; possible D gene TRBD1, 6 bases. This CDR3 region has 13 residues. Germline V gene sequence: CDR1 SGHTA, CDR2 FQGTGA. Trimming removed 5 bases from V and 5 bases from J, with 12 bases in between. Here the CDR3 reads CASSLRRGETQYF. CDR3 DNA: TGTGCCAGCAGCCTCCGTAGGGGGGAGACCCAGTACTTC.

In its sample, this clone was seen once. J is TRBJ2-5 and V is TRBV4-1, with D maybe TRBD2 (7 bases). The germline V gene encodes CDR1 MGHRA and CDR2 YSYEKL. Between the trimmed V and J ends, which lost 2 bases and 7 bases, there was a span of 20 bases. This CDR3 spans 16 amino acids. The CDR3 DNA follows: TGCGCCAGCAGCCAACTTGGGGGCGGGAGTTGGGGGACCCAGTACTTC. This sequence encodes CASSQLGGGSWGTQYF.

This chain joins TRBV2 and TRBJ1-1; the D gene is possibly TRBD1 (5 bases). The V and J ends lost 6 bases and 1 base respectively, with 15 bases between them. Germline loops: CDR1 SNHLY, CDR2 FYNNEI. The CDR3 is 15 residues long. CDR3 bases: TGTGCCAGCAGCCGCAGGGTAGAGACGAACACTGAAGCTTTCTTT. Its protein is CASSRRVETNTEAFF.

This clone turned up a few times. As DNA, the CDR3 is TGTGCCAGCAGTTTGGGGCTAGCGAATACCTTGAGGGAAGAGACCCAGTACTTC. Translating it yields CASSLGLANTLREETQYF. V and J are TRBV27 and TRBJ2-5; TRBD2 might be the D (6 bases). The V gene's germline CDR1 is MNHEY and CDR2 SMNVEV (reference sequence). Trimming cost V 3 bases and J 3 bases, with 23 bases left between them. CDR3 size: 18 residues.

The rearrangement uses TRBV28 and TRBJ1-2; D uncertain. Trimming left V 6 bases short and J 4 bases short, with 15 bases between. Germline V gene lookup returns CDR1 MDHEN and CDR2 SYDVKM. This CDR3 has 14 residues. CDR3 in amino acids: CASRPTESGYGYTF. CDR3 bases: TGTGCCAGCAGGCCTACAGAGTCTGGCTATGGCTACACCTTC.

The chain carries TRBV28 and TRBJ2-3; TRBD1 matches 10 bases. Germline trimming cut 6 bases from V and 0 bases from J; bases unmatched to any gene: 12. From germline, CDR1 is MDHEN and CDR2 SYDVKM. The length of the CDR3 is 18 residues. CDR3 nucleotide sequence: TGTGCCAGCAGCCAGACAGGGGGCAGGGACGCTAGCACAGATACGCAGTATTTT. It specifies CASSQTGGRDASTDTQYF.

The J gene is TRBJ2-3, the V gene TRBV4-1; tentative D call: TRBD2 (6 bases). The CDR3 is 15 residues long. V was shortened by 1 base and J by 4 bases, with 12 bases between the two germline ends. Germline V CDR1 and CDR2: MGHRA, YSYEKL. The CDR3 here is CASSQGKGEADTQYF. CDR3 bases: TGCGCCAGCAGCCAAGGGAAAGGGGAGGCAGATACGCAGTATTTT.

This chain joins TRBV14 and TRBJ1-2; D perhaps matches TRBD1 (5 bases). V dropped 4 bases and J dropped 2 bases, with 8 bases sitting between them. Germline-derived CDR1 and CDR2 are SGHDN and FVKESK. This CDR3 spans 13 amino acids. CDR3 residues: CASSPDRNYGYTF. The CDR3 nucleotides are TGTGCCAGCAGCCCCGACAGAAACTATGGCTACACCTTC.

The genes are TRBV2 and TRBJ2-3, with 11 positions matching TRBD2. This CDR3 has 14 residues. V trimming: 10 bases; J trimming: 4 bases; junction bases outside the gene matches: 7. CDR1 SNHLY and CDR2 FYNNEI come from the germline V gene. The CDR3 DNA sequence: TGTGCCACCAAACTAGCGGGAGTGGCAGATACGCAGTATTTT. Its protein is CATKLAGVADTQYF.

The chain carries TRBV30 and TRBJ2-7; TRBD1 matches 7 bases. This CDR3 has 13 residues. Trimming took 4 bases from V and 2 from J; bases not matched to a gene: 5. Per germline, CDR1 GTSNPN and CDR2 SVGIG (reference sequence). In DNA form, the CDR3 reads TGTGCCTGGAACGGACAGGTTACCTACGAGCAGTACTTC. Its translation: CAWNGQVTYEQYF.

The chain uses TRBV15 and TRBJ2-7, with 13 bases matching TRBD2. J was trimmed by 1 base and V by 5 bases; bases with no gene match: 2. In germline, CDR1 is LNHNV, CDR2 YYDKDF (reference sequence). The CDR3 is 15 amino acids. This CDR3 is CATSPGLAGSYEQYF. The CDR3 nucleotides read TGTGCCACCAGCCCGGGACTAGCGGGATCCTACGAGCAGTACTTC.

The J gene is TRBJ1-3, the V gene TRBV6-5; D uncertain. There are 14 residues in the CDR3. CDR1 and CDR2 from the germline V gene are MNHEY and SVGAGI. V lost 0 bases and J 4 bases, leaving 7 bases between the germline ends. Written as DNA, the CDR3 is TGTGCCAGCAGTTACTCGATTGAGGGAAACACCATATATTTT. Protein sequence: CASSYSIEGNTIYF.

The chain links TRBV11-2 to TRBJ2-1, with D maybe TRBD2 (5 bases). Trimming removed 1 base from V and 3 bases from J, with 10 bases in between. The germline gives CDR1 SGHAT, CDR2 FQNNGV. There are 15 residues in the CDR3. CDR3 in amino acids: CASSLAGYIYNEQFF. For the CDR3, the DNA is TGTGCCAGCAGCTTAGCGGGATACATCTACAATGAGCAGTTCTTC.

The CDR3 region is CASSPRTGQSGTEAFF. CDR3 nucleotides: TGTGCCAGCAGCCCTCGGACAGGCCAATCGGGGACTGAAGCTTTCTTT. The gene calls are TRBV13 and TRBJ1-1; 7 bases are shared with TRBD1. The CDR3 length is 16 residues. Per germline, CDR1 PRHDT and CDR2 FYEKMQ (reference sequence). Germline trimming cut 5 bases from V and 5 bases from J; bases unmatched to any gene: 14.

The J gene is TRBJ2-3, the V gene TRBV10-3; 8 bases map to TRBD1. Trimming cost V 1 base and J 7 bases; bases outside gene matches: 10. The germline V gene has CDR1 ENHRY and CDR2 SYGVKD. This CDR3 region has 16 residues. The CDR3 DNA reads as TGTGCCATCAGTGAGTTAAGTCGGGACAGGTTGTATACGCAGTATTTT. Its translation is CAISELSRDRLYTQYF.